What follows are 15 T cell receptor beta chains derived from one specimen sequenced in a study of blood T cell repertoires in COVID-19. Here immunoSEQ multiplex PCR was the method, and the copy in TCRdb shows in-frame clones only, minus some. The profile covers about 140,000 clones, with 88% appearing a single time and approximately 2% taken by the ten largest. The sample consisted of peripheral blood. These receptors originate from a man in his sixties or seventies with acute or convalescent COVID-19.

This sequence joins TRBV5-1 and TRBJ1-1; the match to TRBD1 covers 9 bases. Germline V lookup: CDR1 SGHRS, CDR2 YFSETQ. The CDR3 is 15 amino acids. J was trimmed by 0 bases and V by 4 bases; bases with no gene match: 4. CDR3 loop: CASSGTGNLNTEAFF. As DNA, the CDR3 is TGCGCCAGCAGCGGGACAGGGAATTTGAACACTGAAGCTTTCTTT.

CDR3: CASTYTVGELFF. The CDR3 coding sequence is TGTGCCAGCACCTATACCGTCGGGGAGCTGTTTTTT. This chain uses TRBV12-3 or TRBV12-4 with TRBJ2-2; no clear D. The V end lost 7 bases, the J end lost 7 bases, and 10 bases lay between the germline ends. CDR3 size: 12 residues.

The chain couples TRBV6-7 to TRBJ1-5, with TRBD1 identical over 7 bases. TRBV6-7 has ORF status, its function being uncertain. The CDR3 totals 16 residues. V gave up 2 bases and J gave up 3 bases; unmatched junction bases: 7. CDR3 amino acids: CASSYEKGGDNQPQHF. The DNA for the CDR3 is TGTGCCAGCAGTTACGAGAAAGGGGGCGACAATCAGCCCCAGCATTTT.

Only one count was recorded for this clone. V is TRBV7-6 and J is TRBJ2-7; possible D gene TRBD2, 6 bases. Trimming pared 4 bases from V and 1 base from J, leaving 14 bases between. This CDR3 has 15 amino acids. Germline values: CDR1 SGHVS, CDR2 FNYEAQ. This chain's CDR3 is CASSSGASGSYEQYF. The DNA of the CDR3 is TGTGCCAGCAGCTCCGGGGCGAGCGGGTCCTACGAGCAGTACTTC.

Note on this clone: In the same sample, other DNA sequences code for this CDR3. V and J are TRBV5-1 and TRBJ2-5; 7 bases align to TRBD2. The CDR3 spans 13 residues. CDR1 SGHRS and CDR2 YFSETQ come from the germline V gene. V lost 2 bases and J lost 5; bases outside the gene matches: 3. The CDR3 here is CASSFEGGETQYF. The CDR3 DNA is TGCGCCAGCAGCTTTGAGGGAGGGGAGACCCAGTACTTC. The full variable domain, rest sourced from reference TRBV5-1 and TRBJ2-5, is KAGVTQTPRYLIKTRGQQVTLSCSPISGHRSVSWYQQTPGQGLQFLFEYFSETQRNKGNFPGRFSGRQFSNSRSEMNVSTLELGDSALYLCASSFEGGETQYFGPGTRLLVL.

The chain joins TRBV4-2 to TRBJ1-3; no firm D call. V dropped 0 bases and J dropped 2 bases, with 14 bases sitting between them. Germline CDR1 LGHNA, CDR2 YNFKEQ. CDR3 length equals 17 residues. Here the CDR3 DNA reads TGTGCCAGCAGCCAAGATGGGTGGGGAGAAACTGGAAACACCATATATTTT. Protein product: CASSQDGWGETGNTIYF.

The rearrangement uses TRBV7-2 and TRBJ2-4; D not certain. Germline lookup yields CDR1 SGHTA and CDR2 FQGNSA. V shed 5 bases and J shed 0 bases, with 14 bases lying between them. The length of the CDR3 is 16 residues. This CDR3 reads CASSPESSPAKNIQYF. CDR3 nucleotides: TGTGCCAGCAGCCCCGAGAGCTCCCCAGCCAAAAACATTCAGTACTTC.

The chain has TRBV2 and TRBJ1-6; D remains ambiguous. Trimming cost V 4 bases and J 7 bases, with 8 bases left between them. This CDR3 spans 13 amino acids. Germline V gives CDR1 SNHLY, CDR2 FYNNEI. This chain's CDR3 is CASSVGYNSPLHF. CDR3 nucleotide sequence: TGTGCCAGCAGTGTCGGGTACAATTCACCCCTCCACTTT.

This chain links TRBV30 with TRBJ1-3; tentative D call: TRBD1 (5 bases). Looked up from germline, CDR1 is GTSNPN and CDR2 is SVGIG (reference sequence). V lost 0 bases and J 3 bases, leaving 9 bases between the germline ends. The CDR3 contains 14 residues. The CDR3 sequence is CAWSVRQYGNTIYF. In nucleotides, the CDR3 is TGTGCCTGGAGTGTTAGACAGTATGGAAACACCATATATTTT.

This chain uses TRBV25-1 with TRBJ1-3; tentative D call: TRBD1 (5 bases). Looked up from germline, CDR1 is MGHDK and CDR2 is SYGVNS. The CDR3 runs to 15 residues. V was cut by 0 bases and J by 0 bases, with 6 bases left in between. This chain's CDR3 is CASSEYRGSGNTIYF. The CDR3 bases are TGTGCCAGCAGTGAATATAGGGGCTCTGGAAACACCATATATTTT.

This chain uses TRBV4-2 with TRBJ2-3, with D possibly matching TRBD1 (6 bases). CDR1 and CDR2 (germline): LGHNA, YNFKEQ. The CDR3 totals 15 residues. V shed 0 bases and J shed 4 bases, with 11 bases lying between them. This chain's CDR3 is CASSQEPGESDTQYF. In DNA, the CDR3 is TGTGCCAGCAGCCAAGAACCAGGGGAGTCAGATACGCAGTATTTT.

The chain employs TRBV27 and TRBJ1-4, with TRBD1 as a possible D gene (6 bases). Germline V lookup: CDR1 MNHEY, CDR2 SMNVEV (reference sequence). The ends were cut back, 6 bases at V and 2 bases at J, with 13 bases in the middle. This CDR3 has 15 amino acids. CDR3 protein: CASREQGLTNEKLFF. The CDR3 DNA sequence: TGTGCCAGCAGGGAGCAGGGGTTGACTAATGAAAAACTGTTTTTT.

The V call is TRBV2, the J call TRBJ1-1; TRBD1 agrees at 8 bases. CDR1 and CDR2 from the germline V gene are SNHLY and FYNNEI. The CDR3 runs to 15 residues. The ends lost 10 bases at V and 0 bases at J; junction bases unmatched: 10. CDR3 nucleotides: TGTGCCACCGGATCCCGGGGACAGGTGAACACTGAAGCTTTCTTT. Translation gives CATGSRGQVNTEAFF.

This chain connects TRBV5-1 to TRBJ1-1, with 7 bases matching TRBD1. Per germline, CDR1 SGHRS and CDR2 YFSETQ. This CDR3 has 15 residues. V shed 4 bases, J shed 1 base, and the junction held 7 bases outside the gene matches. In nucleotides, the CDR3 is TGCGCCAGCAGCCCCCCGACAGGGTCGAACACTGAAGCTTTCTTT. It is translated as CASSPPTGSNTEAFF.

The sample holds one count of this clone. The rearrangement joins TRBV10-1 to TRBJ2-3; a possible D gene is TRBD1 (6 bases). V was clipped by 5 bases and J by 4 bases, with 13 bases between them. Germline values: CDR1 WNHNN, CDR2 SYGVQD (reference sequence). CDR3 length: 14 residues. The CDR3 loop is CASSTGQPADTQYF. The CDR3 bases are TGCGCCAGCAGTACGGGACAACCGGCAGATACGCAGTATTTT.